This TCR beta chain is drawn from a study of cytomegalovirus exposure and HLA in healthy donors. Findings and limits, study-wide: The study recorded about 160 TCR beta chains that were cytomegalovirus-associated. Donors were assumed by presence/absence analyses to have roughly uniform sequencing depth.

CDR1 is SEHNR, CDR2 FQNEAQ, per germline (reference sequence). Unmatched junction bases numbered 5, after V lost 4 bases and J lost 4 bases. The CDR3 contains 15 residues. Comments on this clone: Its target is not known.

60 Vbeta and 13 Jbeta primers were used in PCR. Sequenced by immunoSEQ multiplex PCR; TCRdb stores in-frame clones only, minus some. Among about 160,000 clones listed, approximately 80% were seen once. This clonotype was sampled from a man aged 50-60 years in good health and CMV-seropositive. The J gene is TRBJ2-2, the V gene TRBV7-9; 8 positions agree with TRBD1. The sample consisted of PBMCs. CDR3 residues: CASSSRTGLTGELFF. For the CDR3, the DNA is TGTGCCAGCAGCTCCCGGACAGGGCTCACCGGGGAGCTGTTTTTT.